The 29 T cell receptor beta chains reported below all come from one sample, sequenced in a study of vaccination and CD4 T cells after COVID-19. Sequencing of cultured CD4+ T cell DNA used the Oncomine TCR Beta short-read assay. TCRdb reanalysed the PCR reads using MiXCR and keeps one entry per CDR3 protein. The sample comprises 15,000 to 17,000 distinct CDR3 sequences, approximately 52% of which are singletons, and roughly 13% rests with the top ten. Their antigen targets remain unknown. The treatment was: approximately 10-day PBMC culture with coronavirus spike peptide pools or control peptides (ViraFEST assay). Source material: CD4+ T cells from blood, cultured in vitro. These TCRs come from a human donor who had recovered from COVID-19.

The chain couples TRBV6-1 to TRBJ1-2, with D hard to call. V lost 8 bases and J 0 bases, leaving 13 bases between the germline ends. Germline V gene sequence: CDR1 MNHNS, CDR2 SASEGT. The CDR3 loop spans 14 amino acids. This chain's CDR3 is CASPPGSTNYGYTF. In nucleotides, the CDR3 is TGTGCCAGCCCCCCAGGCTCTACTAACTATGGCTACACCTTC.

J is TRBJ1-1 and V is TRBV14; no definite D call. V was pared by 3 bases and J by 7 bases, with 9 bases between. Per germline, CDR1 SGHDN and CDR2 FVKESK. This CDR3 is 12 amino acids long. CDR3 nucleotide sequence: TGTGCCAGCAGCCATGGATTAGGTGAAGCTTTCTTT. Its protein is CASSHGLGEAFF.

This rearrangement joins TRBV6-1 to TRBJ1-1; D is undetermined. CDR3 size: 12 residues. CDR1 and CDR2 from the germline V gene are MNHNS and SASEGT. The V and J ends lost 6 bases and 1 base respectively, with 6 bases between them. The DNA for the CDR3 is TGTGCCAGCAGAGCCCCGAACACTGAAGCTTTCTTT. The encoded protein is CASRAPNTEAFF.

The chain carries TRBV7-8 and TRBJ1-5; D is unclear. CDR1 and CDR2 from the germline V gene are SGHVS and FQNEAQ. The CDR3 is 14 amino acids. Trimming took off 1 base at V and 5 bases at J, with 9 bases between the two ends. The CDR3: CASSLVAGYQPQHF. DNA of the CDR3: TGTGCCAGCAGCTTAGTGGCAGGTTATCAGCCCCAGCATTTT.

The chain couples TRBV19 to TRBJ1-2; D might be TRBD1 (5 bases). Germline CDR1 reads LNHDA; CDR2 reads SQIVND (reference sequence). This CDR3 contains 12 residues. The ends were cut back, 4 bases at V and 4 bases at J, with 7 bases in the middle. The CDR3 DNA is TGTGCCAGTAGTAACCAGGGCTATGGCTACACCTTC. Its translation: CASSNQGYGYTF.

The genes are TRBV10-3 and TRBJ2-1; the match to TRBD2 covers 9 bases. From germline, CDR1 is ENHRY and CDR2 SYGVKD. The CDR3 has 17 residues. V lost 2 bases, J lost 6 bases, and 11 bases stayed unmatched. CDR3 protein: CAISEPPGAGGFNEQFF. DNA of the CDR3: TGTGCCATCAGTGAGCCCCCAGGGGCGGGAGGGTTCAATGAGCAGTTCTTC.

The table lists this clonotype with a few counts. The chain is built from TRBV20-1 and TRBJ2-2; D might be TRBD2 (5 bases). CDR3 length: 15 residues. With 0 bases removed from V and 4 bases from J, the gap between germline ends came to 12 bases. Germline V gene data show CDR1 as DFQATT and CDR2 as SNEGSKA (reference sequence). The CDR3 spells CSAREVGVGTGELFF. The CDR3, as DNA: TGCAGTGCTAGAGAGGTCGGGGTTGGCACCGGGGAGCTGTTTTTT.

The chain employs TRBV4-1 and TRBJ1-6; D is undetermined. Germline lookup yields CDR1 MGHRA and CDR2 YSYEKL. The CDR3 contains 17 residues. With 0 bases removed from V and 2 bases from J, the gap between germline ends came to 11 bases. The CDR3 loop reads CASSQDTPGPYNSPLHF. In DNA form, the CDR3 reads TGCGCCAGCAGCCAAGACACCCCAGGCCCCTATAATTCACCCCTCCACTTT.

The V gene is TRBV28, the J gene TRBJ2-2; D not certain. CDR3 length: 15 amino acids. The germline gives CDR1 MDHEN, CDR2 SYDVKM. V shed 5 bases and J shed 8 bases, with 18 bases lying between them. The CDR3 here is CASSRATSDEGELFF. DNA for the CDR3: TGTGCCAGCAGTCGCGCTACCTCAGACGAGGGGGAGCTGTTTTTT.

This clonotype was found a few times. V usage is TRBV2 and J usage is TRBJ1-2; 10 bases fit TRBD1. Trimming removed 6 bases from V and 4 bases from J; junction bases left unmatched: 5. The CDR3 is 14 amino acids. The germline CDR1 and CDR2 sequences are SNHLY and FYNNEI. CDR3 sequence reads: CASRKTGGAYGYTF. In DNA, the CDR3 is TGTGCCAGCAGGAAGACAGGGGGCGCCTATGGCTACACCTTC.

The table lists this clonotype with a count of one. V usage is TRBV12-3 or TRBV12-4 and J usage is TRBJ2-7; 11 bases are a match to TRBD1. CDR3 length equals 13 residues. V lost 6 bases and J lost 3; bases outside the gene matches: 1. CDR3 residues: CASRGTGGYEQYF. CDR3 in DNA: TGTGCCAGCAGGGGGACAGGGGGCTACGAGCAGTACTTC.

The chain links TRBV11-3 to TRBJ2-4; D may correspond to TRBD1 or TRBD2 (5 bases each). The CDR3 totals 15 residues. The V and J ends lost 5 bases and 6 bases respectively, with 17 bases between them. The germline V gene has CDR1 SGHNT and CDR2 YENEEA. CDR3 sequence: CASSRDRGWGNIQYF. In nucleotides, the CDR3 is TGTGCCAGCAGCAGGGACCGCGGATGGGGAAACATTCAGTACTTC.

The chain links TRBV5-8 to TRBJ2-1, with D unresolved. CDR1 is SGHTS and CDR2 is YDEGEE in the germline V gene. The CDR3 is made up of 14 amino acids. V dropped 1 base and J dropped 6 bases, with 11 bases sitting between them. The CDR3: CASSLRLSSNEQFF. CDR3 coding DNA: TGTGCCAGCAGCTTGAGGCTTAGCTCCAATGAGCAGTTCTTC.

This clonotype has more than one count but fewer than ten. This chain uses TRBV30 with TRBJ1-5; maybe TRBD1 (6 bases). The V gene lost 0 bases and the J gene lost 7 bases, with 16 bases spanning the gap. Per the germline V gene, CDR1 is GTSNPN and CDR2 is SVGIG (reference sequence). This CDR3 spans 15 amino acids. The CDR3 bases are TGTGCCTGGAGTGTACGGGGGGCGCGGGCACAGCCCCAGCATTTT. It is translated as CAWSVRGARAQPQHF.

The CDR3 DNA reads TGTGCCAGCAGGGAAACGGGGGAAGTTGACAATGAGCAGTTCTTC. Translation: CASRETGEVDNEQFF. V and J are TRBV7-9 and TRBJ2-1; weak D call: TRBD2 (6 bases). Germline V gene data show CDR1 as SEHNR and CDR2 as FQNEAQ (reference sequence). The V end was cut by 6 bases, the J end by 5 bases, with 17 bases between. This CDR3 has 15 residues.

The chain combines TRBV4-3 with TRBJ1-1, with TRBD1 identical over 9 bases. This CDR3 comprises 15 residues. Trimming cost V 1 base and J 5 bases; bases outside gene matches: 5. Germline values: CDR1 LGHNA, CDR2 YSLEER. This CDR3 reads CASSQVGQGRTEAFF. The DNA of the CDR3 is TGCGCCAGCAGCCAAGTTGGACAGGGGAGGACTGAAGCTTTCTTT.

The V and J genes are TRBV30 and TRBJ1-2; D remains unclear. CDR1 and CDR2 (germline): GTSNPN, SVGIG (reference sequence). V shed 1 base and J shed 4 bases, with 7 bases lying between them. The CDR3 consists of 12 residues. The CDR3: CAWSGRVYGYTF. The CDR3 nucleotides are TGTGCCTGGAGTGGGCGGGTCTATGGCTACACCTTC.

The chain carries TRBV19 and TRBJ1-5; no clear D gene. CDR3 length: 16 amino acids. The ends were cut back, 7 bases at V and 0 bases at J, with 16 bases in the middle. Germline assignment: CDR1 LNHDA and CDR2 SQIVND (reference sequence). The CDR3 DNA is TGTGCCAGTATAGATCCCCAAGGGTTTAGCAATCAGCCCCAGCATTTT. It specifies CASIDPQGFSNQPQHF.

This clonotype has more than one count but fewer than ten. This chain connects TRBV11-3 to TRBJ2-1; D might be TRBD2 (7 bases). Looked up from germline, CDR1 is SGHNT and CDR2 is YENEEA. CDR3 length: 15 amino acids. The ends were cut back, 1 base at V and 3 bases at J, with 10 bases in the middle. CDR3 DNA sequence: TGTGCCAGCAGCTTAGCGGGGGGCTACTACAATGAGCAGTTCTTC. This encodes CASSLAGGYYNEQFF.

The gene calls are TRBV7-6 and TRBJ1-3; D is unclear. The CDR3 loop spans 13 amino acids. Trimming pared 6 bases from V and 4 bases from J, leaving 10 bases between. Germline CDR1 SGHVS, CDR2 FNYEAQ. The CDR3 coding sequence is TGTGCCAGCAGTTATACCGAGGGAAACACCATATATTTT. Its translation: CASSYTEGNTIYF.

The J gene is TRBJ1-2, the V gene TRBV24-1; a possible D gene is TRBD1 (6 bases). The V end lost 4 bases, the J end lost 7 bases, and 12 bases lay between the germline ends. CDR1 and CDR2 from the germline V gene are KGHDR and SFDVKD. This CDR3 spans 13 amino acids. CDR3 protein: CATSDTGWSGYTF. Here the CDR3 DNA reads TGTGCCACCAGTGACACAGGGTGGTCTGGCTACACCTTC.

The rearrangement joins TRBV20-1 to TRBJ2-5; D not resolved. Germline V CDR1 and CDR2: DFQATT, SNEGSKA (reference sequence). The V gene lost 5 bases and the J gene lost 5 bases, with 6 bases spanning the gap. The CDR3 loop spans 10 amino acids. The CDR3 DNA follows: TGCAGTGCTGGACCCGAGACCCAGTACTTC. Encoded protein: CSAGPETQYF.

CDR3 amino acids: CASSPGRGVEETQYF. As DNA, the CDR3 is TGTGCCAGCAGCCCAGGTCGGGGGGTTGAAGAGACCCAGTACTTC. This chain links TRBV11-3 with TRBJ2-5; 7 nucleotides match TRBD2. CDR1 is SGHNT, CDR2 YENEEA, per germline. The CDR3 totals 15 residues. J gave up 3 bases and V 5 bases, and 9 bases lay outside the gene matches.

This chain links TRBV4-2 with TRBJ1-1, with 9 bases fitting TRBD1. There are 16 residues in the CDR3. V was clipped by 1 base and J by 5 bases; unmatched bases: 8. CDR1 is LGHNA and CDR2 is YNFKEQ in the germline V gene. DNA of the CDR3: TGTGCCAGCAGCCAAGTGACAGGGGGTTCAGGAACTGAAGCTTTCTTT. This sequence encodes CASSQVTGGSGTEAFF.

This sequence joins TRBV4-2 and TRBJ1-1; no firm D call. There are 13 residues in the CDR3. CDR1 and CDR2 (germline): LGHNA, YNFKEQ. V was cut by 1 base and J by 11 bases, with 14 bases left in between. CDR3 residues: CASSQGSPREAFF. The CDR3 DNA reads TGTGCCAGCAGCCAAGGGAGCCCAAGGGAGGCTTTCTTT.

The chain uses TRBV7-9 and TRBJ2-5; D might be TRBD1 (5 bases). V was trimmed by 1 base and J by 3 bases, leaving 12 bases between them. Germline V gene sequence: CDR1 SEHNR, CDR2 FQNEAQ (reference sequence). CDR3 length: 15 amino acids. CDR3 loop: CASSLEIGHKETQYF. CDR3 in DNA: TGTGCCAGCAGCTTAGAGATAGGACACAAAGAGACCCAGTACTTC.

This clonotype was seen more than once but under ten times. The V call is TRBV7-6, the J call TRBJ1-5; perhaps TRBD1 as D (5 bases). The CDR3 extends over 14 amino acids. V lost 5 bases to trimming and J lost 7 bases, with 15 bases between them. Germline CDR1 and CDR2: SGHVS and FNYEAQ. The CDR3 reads CASSVGTIGQPQHF. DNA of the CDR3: TGTGCCAGCAGCGTCGGGACGATAGGGCAGCCCCAGCATTTT.

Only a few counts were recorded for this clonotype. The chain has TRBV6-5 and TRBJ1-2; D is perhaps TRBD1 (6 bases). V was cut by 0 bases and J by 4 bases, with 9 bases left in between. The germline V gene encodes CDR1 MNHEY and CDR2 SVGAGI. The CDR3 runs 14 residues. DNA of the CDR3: TGTGCCAGCAGTTACTCTCCAGGGGCCTATGGCTACACCTTC. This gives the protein CASSYSPGAYGYTF.

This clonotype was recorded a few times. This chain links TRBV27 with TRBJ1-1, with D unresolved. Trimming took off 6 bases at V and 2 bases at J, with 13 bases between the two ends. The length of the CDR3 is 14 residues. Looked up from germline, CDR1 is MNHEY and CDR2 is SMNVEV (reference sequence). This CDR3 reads CASSLGPTNTEAFF. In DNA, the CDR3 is TGTGCCAGCAGCCTAGGACCGACAAACACTGAAGCTTTCTTT.